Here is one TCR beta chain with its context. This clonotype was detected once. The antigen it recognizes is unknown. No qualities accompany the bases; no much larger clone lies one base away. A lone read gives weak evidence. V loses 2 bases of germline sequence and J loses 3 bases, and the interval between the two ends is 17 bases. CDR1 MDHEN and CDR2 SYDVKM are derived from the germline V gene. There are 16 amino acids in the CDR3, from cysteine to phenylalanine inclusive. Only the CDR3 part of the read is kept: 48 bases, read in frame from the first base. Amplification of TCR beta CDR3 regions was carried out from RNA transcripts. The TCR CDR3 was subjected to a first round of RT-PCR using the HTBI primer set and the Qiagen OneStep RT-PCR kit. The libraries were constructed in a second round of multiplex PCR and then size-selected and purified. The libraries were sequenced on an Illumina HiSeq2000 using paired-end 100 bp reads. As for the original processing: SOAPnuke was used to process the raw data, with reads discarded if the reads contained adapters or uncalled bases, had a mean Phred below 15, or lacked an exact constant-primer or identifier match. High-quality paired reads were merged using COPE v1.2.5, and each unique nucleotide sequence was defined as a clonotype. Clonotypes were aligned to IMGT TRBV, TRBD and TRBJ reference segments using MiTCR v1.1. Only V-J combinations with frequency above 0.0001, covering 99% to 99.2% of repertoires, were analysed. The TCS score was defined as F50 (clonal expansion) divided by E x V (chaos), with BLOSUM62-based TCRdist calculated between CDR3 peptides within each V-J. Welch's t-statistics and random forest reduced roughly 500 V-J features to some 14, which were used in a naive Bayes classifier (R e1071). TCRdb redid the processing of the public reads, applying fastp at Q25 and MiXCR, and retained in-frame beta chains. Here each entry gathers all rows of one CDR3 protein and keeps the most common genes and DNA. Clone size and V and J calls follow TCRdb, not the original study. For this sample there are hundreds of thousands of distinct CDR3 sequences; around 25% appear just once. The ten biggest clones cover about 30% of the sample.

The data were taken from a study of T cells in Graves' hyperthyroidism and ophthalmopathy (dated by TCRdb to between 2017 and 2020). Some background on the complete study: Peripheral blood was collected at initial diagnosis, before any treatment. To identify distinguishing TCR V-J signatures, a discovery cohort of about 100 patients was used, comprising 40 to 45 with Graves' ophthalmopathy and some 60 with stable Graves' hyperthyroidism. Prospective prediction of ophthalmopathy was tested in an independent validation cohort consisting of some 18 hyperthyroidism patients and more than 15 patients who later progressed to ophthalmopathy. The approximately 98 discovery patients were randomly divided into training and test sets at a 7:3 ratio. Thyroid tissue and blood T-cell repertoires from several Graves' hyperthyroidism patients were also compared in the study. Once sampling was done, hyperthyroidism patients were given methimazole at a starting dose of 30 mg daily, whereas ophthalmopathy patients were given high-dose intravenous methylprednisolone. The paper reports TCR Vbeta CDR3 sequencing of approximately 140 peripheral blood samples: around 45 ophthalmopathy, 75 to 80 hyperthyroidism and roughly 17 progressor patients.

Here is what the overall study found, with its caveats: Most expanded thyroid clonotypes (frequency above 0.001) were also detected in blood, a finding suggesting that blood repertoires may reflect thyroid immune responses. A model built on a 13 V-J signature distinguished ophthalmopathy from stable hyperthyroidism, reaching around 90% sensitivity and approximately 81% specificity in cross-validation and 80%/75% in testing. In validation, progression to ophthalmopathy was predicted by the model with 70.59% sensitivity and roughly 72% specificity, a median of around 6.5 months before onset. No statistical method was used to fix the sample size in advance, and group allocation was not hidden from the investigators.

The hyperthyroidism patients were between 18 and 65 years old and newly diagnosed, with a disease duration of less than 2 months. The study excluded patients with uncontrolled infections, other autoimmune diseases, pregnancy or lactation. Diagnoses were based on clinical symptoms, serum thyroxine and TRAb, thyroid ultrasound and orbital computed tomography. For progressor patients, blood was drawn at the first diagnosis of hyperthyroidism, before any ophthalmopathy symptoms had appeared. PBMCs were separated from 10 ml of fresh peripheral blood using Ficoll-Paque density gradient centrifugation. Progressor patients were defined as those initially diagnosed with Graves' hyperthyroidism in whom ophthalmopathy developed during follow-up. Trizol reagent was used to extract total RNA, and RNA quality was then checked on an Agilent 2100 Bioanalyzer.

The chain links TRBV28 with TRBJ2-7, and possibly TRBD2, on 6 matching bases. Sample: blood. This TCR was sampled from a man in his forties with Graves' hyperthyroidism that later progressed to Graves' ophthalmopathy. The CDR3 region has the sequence CASSLKAGTPSYEQYF. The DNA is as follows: TGTGCCAGCAGTTTAAAGGCCGGGACTCCTAGCTACGAGCAGTACTTC.